A single sample gave rise to the 4 T cell receptor beta chains below, sequenced in a study of shared clonotypes between healthy human individuals. Libraries were prepared by immunoSEQ multiplex PCR; TCRdb keeps only in-frame clonotypes and omits some of them. Among over 2 million clones, 85% to 95% were seen once, and the ten largest hold more than 0.1%. Sequenced material: naive CD4+ T cells sorted from blood. Regarding subset: CD45RA+ positively selected. The source is a man between 18 and 35 years old in good health.

This clone was recorded only once. This chain joins TRBV6-6 and TRBJ2-2; no clear D gene. Trimming left V 10 bases short and J 4 bases short, with 10 bases between. CDR1 and CDR2 from the germline V gene are MNHNY and SVGAGI (reference sequence). This CDR3 has 12 amino acids. The CDR3 DNA reads TGTGCCACCTCTAGAGGCACCGGGGAGCTGTTTTTT. Its protein is CATSRGTGELFF.

The rearrangement links TRBV27 to TRBJ2-7; TRBD2 matches 13 bases. The CDR3 consists of 16 residues. Germline lookup yields CDR1 MNHEY and CDR2 SMNVEV (reference sequence). V lost 6 bases, J lost 0 bases, and 5 bases stayed unmatched. The CDR3 coding sequence is TGTGCCAGCAGAGTACTAGCGGGGGGGAGCTCCTACGAGCAGTACTTC. This translates into CASRVLAGGSSYEQYF.

The count of this clone is one. The chain employs TRBV4-1 and TRBJ1-5; possibly TRBD1 for D (5 bases). Per the germline V gene, CDR1 is MGHRA and CDR2 is YSYEKL. The CDR3 consists of 15 residues. V gave up 0 bases and J gave up 8 bases, with 14 bases separating them. In nucleotides, the CDR3 is TGCGCCAGCAGCCAAGATCTAATACAGGTAAAGCCCCAGCATTTT. Protein: CASSQDLIQVKPQHF.

The V call is TRBV6-6, the J call TRBJ2-7; 7 nucleotides match TRBD2. V shed 7 bases, J shed 5 bases, and the junction held 11 bases outside the gene matches. CDR3 length: 14 amino acids. CDR1 is MNHNY, CDR2 SVGAGI, per germline (reference sequence). CDR3 loop: CASTPRRDYHEQYF. Here the CDR3 DNA reads TGTGCCAGCACCCCGCGGCGGGACTACCACGAGCAGTACTTC.